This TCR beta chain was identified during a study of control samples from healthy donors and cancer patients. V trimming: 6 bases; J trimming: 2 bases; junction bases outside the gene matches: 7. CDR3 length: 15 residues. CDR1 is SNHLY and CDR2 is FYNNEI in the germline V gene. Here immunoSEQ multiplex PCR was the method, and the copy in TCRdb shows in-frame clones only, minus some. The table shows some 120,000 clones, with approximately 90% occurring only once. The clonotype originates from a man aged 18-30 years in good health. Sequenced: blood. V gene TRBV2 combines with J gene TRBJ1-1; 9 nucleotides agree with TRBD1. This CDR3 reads CASRGDRVGNTEAFF. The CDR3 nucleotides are TGTGCCAGCAGAGGGGACAGGGTTGGAAACACTGAAGCTTTCTTT.